These T cell receptor beta chains were read from a single sample in a study of beta chain features in type 1 diabetes. TCRdb's copy holds only in-frame clones and misses some; the assay was immunoSEQ multiplex PCR. The sample shows roughly 700,000 clones, roughly an eighth of them seen only once. The sequenced material came from naive CD4+ T cells from blood. These TCRs come from a man between 18 and 35 years old with type 1 diabetes. CDR3s include the opening cysteine and the closing phenylalanine or tryptophan. A D gene is named only where the DNA matches it firmly. Part of the rows lack a size; the others show once, few, many or a class for expanded clones.

TRBJ2-1,NA,NA,TRBV18,CASSPPPGTLLNEQFF,TGTGCCAGCTCACCACCCCCCGGGACTTTACTTAATGAGCAGTTCTTC
TRBJ1-5,NA,NA,TRBV30,CAWSLGVDTNQPQHF,TGTGCCTGGAGCCTCGGGGTGGACACAAATCAGCCCCAGCATTTT
TRBJ2-4,NA,TRBD2,TRBV5-4,CASSLEGRENIQYF,TGTGCCAGCAGCTTGGAAGGGAGGGAAAACATTCAGTACTTC
TRBJ1-2,NA,NA,TRBV2,CASCADGGMAF,TGTGCCAGCTGCGCCGACGGCGGCATGGCCTTC
TRBJ1-3,few,TRBD1,TRBV4-1,CASSLGQGGNTIYF,TGCGCCAGCAGCCTAGGACAGGGGGGAAACACCATATATTTT
TRBJ2-2,NA,NA,TRBV2,CASSEAGTGELFF,TGTGCCAGCAGTGAAGCGGGCACCGGGGAGCTGTTTTTT
TRBJ1-5,NA,NA,TRBV30,CAWTDGYQPQHF,TGTGCCTGGACGGACGGCTATCAGCCCCAGCATTTT
TRBJ2-3,few,NA,TRBV5-1,CASSVADTQYF,TGCGCCAGCAGTGTAGCAGATACGCAGTATTTT
TRBJ1-1,few,NA,TRBV29-1,CSVGNWLVEEAFF,TGCAGCGTTGGAAATTGGTTAGTTGAAGAAGCTTTCTTT
TRBJ2-5,few,NA,TRBV7-2,CASSPRTARQETQYF,TGTGCCAGCAGCCCCCGTACAGCGAGACAAGAGACCCAGTACTTC
TRBJ1-5,NA,NA,TRBV19,CASTRTDGNNQPQHF,TGTGCCAGTACCAGGACGGACGGGAACAATCAGCCCCAGCATTTT
TRBJ2-1,few,NA,TRBV27,CASSLRGGNEQFF,TGTGCCAGCAGTTTAAGAGGTGGCAATGAGCAGTTCTTC
TRBJ2-5,NA,TRBD2,TRBV30,CAWSVGLAGPRAQYF,TGTGCCTGGAGTGTGGGCCTAGCGGGGCCACGGGCCCAGTACTTC
TRBJ2-3,NA,NA,TRBV5-1,CASSTGLRGTDTQYF,TGCGCCAGCAGCACAGGACTTCGGGGCACAGATACGCAGTATTTT
TRBJ1-1,NA,NA,TRBV7-9,CASTPQAGGAAFF,TGTGCCAGCACCCCCCAAGCTGGGGGGGCAGCTTTCTTT
TRBJ2-7,few,NA,TRBV19,CASSITVLYEQYF,TGTGCCAGTAGTATAACAGTTCTCTACGAGCAGTACTTC
TRBJ1-1,few,TRBD1,TRBV27,CASRPTGGTEAFF,TGTGCCAGCAGGCCAACAGGGGGCACTGAAGCTTTCTTT
TRBJ2-7,few,TRBD1,TRBV15,CATSRERDRGRPGTYEQYF,TGTGCCACCAGCAGAGAAAGGGACAGGGGGCGCCCCGGCACCTACGAGCAGTACTTC
TRBJ2-5,few,TRBD1,TRBV5-4,CASSPRTGANQETQYF,TGTGCCAGCAGCCCTAGGACAGGCGCGAACCAAGAGACCCAGTACTTC
TRBJ2-5,few,NA,TRBV20-1,CSARVVETQYF,TGCAGTGCTAGAGTTGTAGAGACCCAGTACTTC
TRBJ2-7,few,NA,TRBV10-1,CASSDSQLYEQYF,TGCGCCAGCAGTGATTCACAGCTCTACGAGCAGTACTTC
TRBJ2-3,few,TRBD2,TRBV10-3,CAISGASGGLPLSTDTQYF,TGTGCCATCAGTGGGGCTAGCGGGGGACTCCCGCTTAGCACAGATACGCAGTATTTT
TRBJ2-7,few,NA,TRBV19,CASSSRPRANEQYF,TGTGCCAGTAGTTCACGGCCACGGGCTAACGAGCAGTACTTC
TRBJ1-2,NA,NA,TRBV2,CASPPRVNYGYTF,TGTGCCAGCCCTCCCAGGGTTAACTATGGCTACACCTTC
TRBJ2-3,few,NA,TRBV7-9,CATHLGSHTDTQYF,TGTGCCACACACTTGGGCAGTCACACAGATACGCAGTATTTT
TRBJ1-6,NA,NA,TRBV30,CAWSGVSSYNSPLHF,TGTGCCTGGAGTGGGGTTAGCTCCTATAATTCACCCCTCCACTTT
TRBJ2-1,NA,TRBD1,TRBV9,CASSVATGGFTAHNEQFF,TGTGCCAGCAGCGTAGCTACAGGGGGTTTCACGGCCCACAATGAGCAGTTCTTC
TRBJ1-1,NA,NA,TRBV5-5,CASSFSGEVPEAFF,TGTGCCAGCAGCTTTTCCGGGGAGGTACCTGAAGCTTTCTTT
TRBJ2-3,NA,NA,TRBV7-3,CASSPPGEIGDTQYF,TGTGCCAGCAGCCCCCCGGGCGAAATCGGGGATACGCAGTATTTT
TRBJ2-5,NA,NA,TRBV9,CASSSRGGSPETQYF,TGTGCCAGCAGCTCTAGAGGGGGGTCACCAGAGACCCAGTACTTC
TRBJ1-1,NA,NA,TRBV9,CASSPPLGRGTEAFF,TGTGCCAGCAGCCCCCCCCTCGGCCGGGGGACTGAAGCTTTCTTT
TRBJ1-5,few,NA,TRBV19,CASSIDTGPQHF,TGTGCCAGTAGTATAGATACGGGGCCCCAGCATTTT
TRBJ2-2,few,NA,TRBV5-1,CASSLRVLANTGELFF,TGCGCCAGCAGCTTAAGGGTCCTCGCGAACACCGGGGAGCTGTTTTTT
TRBJ1-2,NA,NA,TRBV7-2,CASSLEATGYGYTF,TGTGCCAGCAGCTTAGAAGCGACAGGCTATGGCTACACCTTC
TRBJ1-1,few,NA,TRBV7-2,CASSFLGFGAFF,TGTGCCAGCAGCTTCCTGGGTTTTGGGGCTTTCTTT
TRBJ1-6,NA,NA,TRBV7-9,CASSLALGGGHSPLHF,TGTGCCAGCAGCTTAGCGCTTGGAGGGGGACATTCACCCCTCCACTTT
TRBJ1-1,few,TRBD1,TRBV5-1,CASSSGQANTEAFF,TGCGCCAGCAGCTCGGGACAGGCGAACACTGAAGCTTTCTTT
TRBJ1-2,NA,NA,TRBV2,CASNQGGRGYTF,TGTGCCAGCAACCAGGGAGGTCGTGGCTACACCTTC
TRBJ1-5,few,NA,TRBV30,CAWKVAGLNQPQHF,TGTGCCTGGAAGGTCGCGGGCCTCAATCAGCCCCAGCATTTT
TRBJ2-5,NA,NA,TRBV7-8,CASSLGATHQETQYF,TGTGCCAGCAGCTTAGGGGCGACCCACCAAGAGACCCAGTACTTC